The clone carrying this TCR beta chain appeared a few times. Antigen unknown. This CDR3 region has 13 residues. The germline CDR1 and CDR2 sequences are WNHNN and SYGVQD (reference sequence). Trimming removed 7 bases at V and 4 bases at J, with 13 bases between. This entry is derived from a study of CD8 T cell repertoires and HIV-1 epitope variants. TCRdb's table, derived via immunoSEQ multiplex PCR, lists solely in-frame clones and lacks some. Altogether several thousand clones are present, approximately 70% being singletons, with the ten largest covering about 40%. The origin of this receptor is a male donor with HIV. V is TRBV10-1 and J is TRBJ1-1, with D hard to call. The sequencing sample was made of cultured CD8+ T cells derived from PBMCs. The CDR3 DNA reads TGCGCCAGCAATTCTAAACGGGCCACTGAAGCTTTCTTT. It translates to CASNSKRATEAFF.